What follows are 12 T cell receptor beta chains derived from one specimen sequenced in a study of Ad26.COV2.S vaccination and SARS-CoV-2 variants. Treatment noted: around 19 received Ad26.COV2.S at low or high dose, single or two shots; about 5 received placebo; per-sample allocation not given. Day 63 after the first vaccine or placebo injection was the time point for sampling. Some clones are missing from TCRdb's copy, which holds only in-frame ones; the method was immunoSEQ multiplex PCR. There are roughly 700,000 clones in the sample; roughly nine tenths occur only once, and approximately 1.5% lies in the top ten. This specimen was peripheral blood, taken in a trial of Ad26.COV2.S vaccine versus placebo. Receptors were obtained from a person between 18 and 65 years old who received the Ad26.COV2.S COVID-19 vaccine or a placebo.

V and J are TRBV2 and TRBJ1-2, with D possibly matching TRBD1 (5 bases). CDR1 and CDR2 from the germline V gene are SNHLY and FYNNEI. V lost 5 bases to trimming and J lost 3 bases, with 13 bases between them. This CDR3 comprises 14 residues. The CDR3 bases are TGTGCCAGCAGTAAGCCCAGGGAGTACTATGGCTACACCTTC. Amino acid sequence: CASSKPREYYGYTF.

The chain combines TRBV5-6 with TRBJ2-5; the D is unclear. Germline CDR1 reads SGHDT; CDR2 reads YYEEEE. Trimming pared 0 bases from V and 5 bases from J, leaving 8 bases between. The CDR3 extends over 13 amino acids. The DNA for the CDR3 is TGTGCCAGCAGCTTGGTACATTCCGAGACCCAGTACTTC. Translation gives CASSLVHSETQYF.

Here the CDR3 reads CASSLTGTGGNTIYF. The CDR3 coding sequence is TGTGCCAGCAGCCTCACGGGGACAGGTGGAAACACCATATATTTT. The chain joins TRBV3-1 (or the pseudogene TRBV3-2) to TRBJ1-3; TRBD1 matches at 8 bases. This CDR3 is built from 15 residues. With V trimmed by 4 bases and J by 3 bases, 5 bases remained unmatched. Germline values: CDR1 LGHDT, CDR2 YNNKEL (reference sequence).

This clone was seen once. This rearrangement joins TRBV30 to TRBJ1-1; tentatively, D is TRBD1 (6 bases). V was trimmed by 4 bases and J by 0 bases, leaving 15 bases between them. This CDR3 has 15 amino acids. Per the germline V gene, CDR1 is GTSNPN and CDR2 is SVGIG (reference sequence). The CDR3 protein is CAWKRRGGMNTEAFF. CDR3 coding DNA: TGTGCCTGGAAACGCAGGGGTGGGATGAACACTGAAGCTTTCTTT.

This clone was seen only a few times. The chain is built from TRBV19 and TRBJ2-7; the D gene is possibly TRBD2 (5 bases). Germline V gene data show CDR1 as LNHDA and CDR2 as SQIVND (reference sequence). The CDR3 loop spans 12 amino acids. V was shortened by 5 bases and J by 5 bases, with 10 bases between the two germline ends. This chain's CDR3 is CASSSDSDEQYF. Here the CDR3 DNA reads TGTGCCAGTAGTTCGGACTCGGACGAGCAGTACTTC.

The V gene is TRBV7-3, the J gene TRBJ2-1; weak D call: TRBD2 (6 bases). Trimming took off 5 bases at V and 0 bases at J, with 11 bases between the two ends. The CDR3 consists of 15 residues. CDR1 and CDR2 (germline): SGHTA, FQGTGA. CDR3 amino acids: CASSPMGGSYNEQFF. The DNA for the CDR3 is TGTGCCAGCAGCCCGATGGGGGGCTCCTACAATGAGCAGTTCTTC.

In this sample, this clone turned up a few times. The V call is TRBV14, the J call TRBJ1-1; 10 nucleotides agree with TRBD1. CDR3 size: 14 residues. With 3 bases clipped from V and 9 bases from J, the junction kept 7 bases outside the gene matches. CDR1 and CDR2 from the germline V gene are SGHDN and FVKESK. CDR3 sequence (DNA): TGTGCCAGCAGCCAGTCCCGGGACAGGGGAAAAGCTTTCTTT. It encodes CASSQSRDRGKAFF.

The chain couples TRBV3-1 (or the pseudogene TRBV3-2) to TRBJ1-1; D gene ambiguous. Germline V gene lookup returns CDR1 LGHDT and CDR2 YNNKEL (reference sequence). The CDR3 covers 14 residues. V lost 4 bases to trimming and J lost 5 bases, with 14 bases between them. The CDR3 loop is CASSPARGGTEAFF. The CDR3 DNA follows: TGTGCCAGCAGCCCTGCTCGGGGTGGGACTGAAGCTTTCTTT.

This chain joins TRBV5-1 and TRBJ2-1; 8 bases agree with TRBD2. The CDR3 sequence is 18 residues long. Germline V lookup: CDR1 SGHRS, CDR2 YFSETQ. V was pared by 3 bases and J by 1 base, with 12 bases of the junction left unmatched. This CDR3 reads CASSSYKTSGSSYNEQFF. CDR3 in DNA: TGCGCCAGCAGCTCCTACAAAACGAGCGGGAGTTCCTACAATGAGCAGTTCTTC.

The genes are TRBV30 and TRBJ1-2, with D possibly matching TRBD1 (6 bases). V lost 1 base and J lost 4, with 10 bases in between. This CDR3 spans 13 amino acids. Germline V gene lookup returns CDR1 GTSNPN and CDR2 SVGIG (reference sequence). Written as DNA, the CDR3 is TGTGCCTGGAGTGCCGGGACACCCTATGGCTACACCTTC. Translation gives CAWSAGTPYGYTF.

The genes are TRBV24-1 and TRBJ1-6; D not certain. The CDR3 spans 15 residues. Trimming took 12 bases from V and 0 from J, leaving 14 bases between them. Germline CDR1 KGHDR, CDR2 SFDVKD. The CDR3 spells CAGVGHSSYNSPLHF. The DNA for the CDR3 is TGTGCCGGCGTAGGTCACAGCTCCTATAATTCACCCCTCCACTTT.

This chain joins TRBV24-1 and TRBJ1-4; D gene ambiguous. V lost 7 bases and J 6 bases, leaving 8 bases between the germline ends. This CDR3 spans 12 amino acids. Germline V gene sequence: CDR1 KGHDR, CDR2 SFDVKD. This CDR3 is CATSRLYEKLFF. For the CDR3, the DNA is TGTGCCACCAGCCGGCTTTATGAAAAACTGTTTTTT.